The following is a T cell receptor (beta chain) sequence with its context. CDR1 and CDR2 (germline): SGHNT, YENEEA. This CDR3 spans 14 amino acids. V shed 4 bases and J shed 1 base, with 9 bases lying between them. The use of a sample-barcoded 5' primer and a J-beta primer mix characterized a second PCR of about 7 to 12 cycles. A single record per CDR3 protein comes from TCRdb applying MiXCR to the 5' RACE reads. This table has around 780,000 distinct CDR3 sequences, more than 50% appearing once. The record originates from a study of blood T cells in healthy people across ages. The sequenced sample consisted of blood. The TCR sequence derives from a man aged 40-55 years in good health. The chain has TRBV11-3 and TRBJ2-3; D tentatively fits TRBD1 or TRBD2 (5 bases each). The CDR3 loop reads CASSSGARTDTQYF. CDR3 nucleotides: TGTGCCAGCAGCTCCGGGGCCCGCACAGATACGCAGTATTTT.